One sample yielded the 4 T cell receptor beta chains listed below, sequenced in a study of blood T cell repertoires in COVID-19. Some clones are missing from TCRdb's copy, which holds only in-frame ones; the method was immunoSEQ multiplex PCR. The sample has some 130,000 clones; approximately 86% are singletons. Sequences were obtained from peripheral blood. Receptors were obtained from a woman in her 70s with COVID-19, enrolled during active disease.

The chain employs TRBV3-1 (or the pseudogene TRBV3-2) and TRBJ2-1; the match to TRBD1 covers 7 bases. This CDR3 has 15 amino acids. Trimming removed 1 base from V and 3 bases from J; junction bases left unmatched: 3. Germline lookup yields CDR1 LGHDT and CDR2 YNNKEL (reference sequence). CDR3 sequence: CASSQGQGDYNEQFF. Written as DNA, the CDR3 is TGTGCCAGCAGCCAAGGACAGGGCGACTACAATGAGCAGTTCTTC.

J is TRBJ2-1 and V is TRBV28; 9 bases are shared with TRBD2. The J segment lost 5 bases and the V segment lost 4 bases, leaving 12 bases of the junction unmatched. CDR1 is MDHEN, CDR2 SYDVKM, per germline. The CDR3 extends over 17 amino acids. The CDR3 here is CASSSHRSGGFDNEQFF. CDR3 nucleotide sequence: TGTGCCAGCAGTTCCCATCGTAGCGGGGGTTTTGACAATGAGCAGTTCTTC.

The chain uses TRBV3-1 (or the pseudogene TRBV3-2) and TRBJ1-4; 7 bases are a match to TRBD1. Germline CDR1 is LGHDT and CDR2 is YNNKEL (reference sequence). The CDR3 extends over 16 amino acids. The V gene end was trimmed by 4 bases and the J gene end by 3 bases; junction bases not matched to a gene: 8. CDR3 sequence reads: CASSRGRQGANEKLFF. CDR3 nucleotide sequence: TGTGCCAGCAGCCGAGGCAGACAGGGAGCTAATGAAAAACTGTTTTTT.

The V call is TRBV20-1, the J call TRBJ1-1; no reliable D call. The CDR3 consists of 11 residues. Trimming shortened V by 7 bases and J by 1 base, and 7 bases separated the two germline ends. CDR1 and CDR2 (germline): DFQATT, SNEGSKA (reference sequence). The CDR3: CSVHRNTEAFF. CDR3 bases: TGCAGTGTTCACAGGAACACTGAAGCTTTCTTT.